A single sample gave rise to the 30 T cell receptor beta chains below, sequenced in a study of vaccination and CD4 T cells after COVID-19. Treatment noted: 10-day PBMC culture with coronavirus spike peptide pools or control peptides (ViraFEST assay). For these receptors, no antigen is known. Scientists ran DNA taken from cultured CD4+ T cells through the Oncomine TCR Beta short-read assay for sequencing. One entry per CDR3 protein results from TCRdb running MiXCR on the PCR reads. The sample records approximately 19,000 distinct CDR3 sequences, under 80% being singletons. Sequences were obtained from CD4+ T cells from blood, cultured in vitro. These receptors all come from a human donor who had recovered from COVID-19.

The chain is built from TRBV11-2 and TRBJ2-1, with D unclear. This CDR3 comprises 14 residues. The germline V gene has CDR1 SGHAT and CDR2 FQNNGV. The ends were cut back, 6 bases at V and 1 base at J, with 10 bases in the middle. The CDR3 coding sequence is TGTGCCAGCAGGGCCGCGGTATCCTACAATGAGCAGTTCTTC. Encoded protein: CASRAAVSYNEQFF.

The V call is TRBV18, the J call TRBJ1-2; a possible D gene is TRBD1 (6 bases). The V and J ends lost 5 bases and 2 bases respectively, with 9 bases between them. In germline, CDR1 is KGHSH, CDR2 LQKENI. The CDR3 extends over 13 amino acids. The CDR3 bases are TGTGCCAGCTCAGACGGACAGAACTATGGCTACACCTTC. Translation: CASSDGQNYGYTF.

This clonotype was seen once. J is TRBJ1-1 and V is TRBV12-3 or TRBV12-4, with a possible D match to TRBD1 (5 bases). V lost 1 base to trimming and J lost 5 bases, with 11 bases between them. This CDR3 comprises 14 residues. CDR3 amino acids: CASSLVGGGTEAFF. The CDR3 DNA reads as TGTGCCAGCAGTTTAGTCGGGGGTGGGACTGAAGCTTTCTTT.

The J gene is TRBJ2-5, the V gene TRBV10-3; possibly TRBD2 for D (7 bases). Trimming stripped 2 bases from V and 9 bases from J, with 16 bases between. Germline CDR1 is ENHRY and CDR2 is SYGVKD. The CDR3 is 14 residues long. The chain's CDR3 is CAISEPPGEGAQYF. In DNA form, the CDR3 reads TGTGCCATCAGTGAGCCTCCAGGGGAGGGGGCCCAGTACTTC.

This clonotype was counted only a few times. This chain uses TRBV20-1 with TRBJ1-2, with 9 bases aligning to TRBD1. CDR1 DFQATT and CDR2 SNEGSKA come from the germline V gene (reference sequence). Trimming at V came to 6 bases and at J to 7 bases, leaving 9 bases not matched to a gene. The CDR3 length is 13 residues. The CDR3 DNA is TGCAGTGCGGCGGGACAGGGAATAGGTGGCTACACCTTC. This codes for CSAAGQGIGGYTF.

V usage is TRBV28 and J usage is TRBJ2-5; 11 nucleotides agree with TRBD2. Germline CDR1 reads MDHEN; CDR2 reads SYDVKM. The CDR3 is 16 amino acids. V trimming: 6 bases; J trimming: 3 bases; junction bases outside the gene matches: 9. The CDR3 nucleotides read TGTGCCAGCAGCCCTGTAGGACTAGCGGGCAAAGAGACCCAGTACTTC. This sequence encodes CASSPVGLAGKETQYF.

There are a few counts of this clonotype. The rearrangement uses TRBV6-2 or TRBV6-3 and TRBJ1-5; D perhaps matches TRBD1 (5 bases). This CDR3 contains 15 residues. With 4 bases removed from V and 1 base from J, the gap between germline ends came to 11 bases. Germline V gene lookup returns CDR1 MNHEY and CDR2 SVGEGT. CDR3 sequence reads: CASSSPGTSNQPQHF. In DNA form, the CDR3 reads TGTGCCAGCAGTTCACCAGGGACGAGCAATCAGCCCCAGCATTTT.

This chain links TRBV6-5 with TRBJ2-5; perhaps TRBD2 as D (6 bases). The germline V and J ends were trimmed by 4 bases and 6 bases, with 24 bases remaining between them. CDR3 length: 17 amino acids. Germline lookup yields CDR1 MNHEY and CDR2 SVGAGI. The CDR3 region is CASSSWVSSTSTKTQYF. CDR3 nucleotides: TGTGCCAGCAGTTCATGGGTTTCGTCGACTAGTACGAAGACCCAGTACTTC.

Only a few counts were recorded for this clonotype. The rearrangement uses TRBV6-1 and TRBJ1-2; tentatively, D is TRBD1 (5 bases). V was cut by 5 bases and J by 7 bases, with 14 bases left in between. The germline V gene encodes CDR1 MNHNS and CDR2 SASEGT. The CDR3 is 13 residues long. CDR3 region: CASSQGGWGGYTF. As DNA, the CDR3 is TGTGCCAGCAGTCAGGGAGGGTGGGGTGGCTACACCTTC.

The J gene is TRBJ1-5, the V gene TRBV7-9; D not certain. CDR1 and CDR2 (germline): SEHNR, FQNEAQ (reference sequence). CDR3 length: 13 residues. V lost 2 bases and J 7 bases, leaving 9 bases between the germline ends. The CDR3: CASSLFSEQPQHF. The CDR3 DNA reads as TGTGCCAGCAGCTTATTTTCTGAGCAGCCCCAGCATTTT.

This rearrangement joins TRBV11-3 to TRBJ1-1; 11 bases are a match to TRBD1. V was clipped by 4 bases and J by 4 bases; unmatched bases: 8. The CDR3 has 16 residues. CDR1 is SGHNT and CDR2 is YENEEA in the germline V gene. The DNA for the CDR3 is TGTGCCAGCAGCTCCGGGACAGGGGGGTGGATCACTGAAGCTTTCTTT. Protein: CASSSGTGGWITEAFF.

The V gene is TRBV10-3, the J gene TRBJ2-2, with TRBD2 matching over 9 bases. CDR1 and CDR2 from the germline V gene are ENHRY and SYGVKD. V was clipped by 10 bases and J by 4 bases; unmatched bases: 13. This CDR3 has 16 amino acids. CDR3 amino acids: CASRSSGRGATGELFF. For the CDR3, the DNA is TGTGCCAGTCGTAGTAGCGGGAGAGGGGCCACCGGGGAGCTGTTTTTT.

DNA of the CDR3: TGTGCCAGCAGTTACTCGGGGGGACAGCCCTATGGCTACACCTTC. Encoded protein: CASSYSGGQPYGYTF. The chain has TRBV6-5 and TRBJ1-2, with 7 positions matching TRBD1. The V gene end was trimmed by 0 bases and the J gene end by 4 bases; junction bases not matched to a gene: 5. The CDR3 is 15 amino acids. Germline CDR1 and CDR2: MNHEY and SVGAGI.

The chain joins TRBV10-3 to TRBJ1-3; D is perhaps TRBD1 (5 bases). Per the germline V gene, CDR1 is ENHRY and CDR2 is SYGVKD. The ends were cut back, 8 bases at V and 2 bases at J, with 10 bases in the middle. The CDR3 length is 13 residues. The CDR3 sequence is CAIQGFAGNTIYF. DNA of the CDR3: TGTGCCATCCAGGGATTCGCTGGAAACACCATATATTTT.

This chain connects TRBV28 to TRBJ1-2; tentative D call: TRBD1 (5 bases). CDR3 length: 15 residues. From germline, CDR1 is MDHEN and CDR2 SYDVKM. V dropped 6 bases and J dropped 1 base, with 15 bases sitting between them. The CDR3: CASSQSGLFNYGYTF. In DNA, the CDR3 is TGTGCCAGCAGCCAATCGGGACTCTTTAACTATGGCTACACCTTC.

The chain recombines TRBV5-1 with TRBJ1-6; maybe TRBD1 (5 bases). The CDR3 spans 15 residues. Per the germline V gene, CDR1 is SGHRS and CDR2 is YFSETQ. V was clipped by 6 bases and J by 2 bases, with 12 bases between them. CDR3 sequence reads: CASTYDSTYNSPLHF. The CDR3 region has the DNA TGCGCCAGCACCTACGACAGCACCTATAATTCACCCCTCCACTTT.

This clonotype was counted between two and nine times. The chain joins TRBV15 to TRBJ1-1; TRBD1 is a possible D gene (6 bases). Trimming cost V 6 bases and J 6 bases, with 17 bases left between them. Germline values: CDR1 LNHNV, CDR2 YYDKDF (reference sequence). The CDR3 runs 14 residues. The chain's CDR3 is CATSLRRDISEAFF. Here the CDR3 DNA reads TGTGCCACCAGTCTACGCCGGGACATTTCTGAAGCTTTCTTT.

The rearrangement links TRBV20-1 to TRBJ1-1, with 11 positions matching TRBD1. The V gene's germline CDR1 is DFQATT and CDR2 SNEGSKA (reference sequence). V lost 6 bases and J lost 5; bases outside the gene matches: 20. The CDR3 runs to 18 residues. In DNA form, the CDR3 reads TGCAGTGCAAGAAAAGGACAGGGGGCGATCGGGGGCTGGACTGAAGCTTTCTTT. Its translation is CSARKGQGAIGGWTEAFF.

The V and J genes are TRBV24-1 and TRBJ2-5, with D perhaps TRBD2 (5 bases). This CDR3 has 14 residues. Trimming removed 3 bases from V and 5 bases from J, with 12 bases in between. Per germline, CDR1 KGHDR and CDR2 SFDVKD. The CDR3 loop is CATSDELTGETQYF. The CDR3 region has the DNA TGTGCCACCAGTGATGAATTGACGGGGGAGACCCAGTACTTC.

The chain's CDR3 is CASSRYQETQYF. The CDR3 DNA sequence: TGTGCCAGCAGCCGGTACCAAGAGACCCAGTACTTC. This chain connects TRBV7-9 to TRBJ2-5; D is undetermined. V lost 5 bases and J lost 0, with 4 bases in between. Germline CDR1 and CDR2: SEHNR and FQNEAQ (reference sequence). The CDR3 has 12 residues.

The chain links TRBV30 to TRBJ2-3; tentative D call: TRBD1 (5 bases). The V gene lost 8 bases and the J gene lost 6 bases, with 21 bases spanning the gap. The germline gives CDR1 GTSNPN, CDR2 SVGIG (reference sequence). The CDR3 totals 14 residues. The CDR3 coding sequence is TGTGCCAGTACGGGTAGGGGATATTCGGATACGCAGTATTTT. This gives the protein CASTGRGYSDTQYF.

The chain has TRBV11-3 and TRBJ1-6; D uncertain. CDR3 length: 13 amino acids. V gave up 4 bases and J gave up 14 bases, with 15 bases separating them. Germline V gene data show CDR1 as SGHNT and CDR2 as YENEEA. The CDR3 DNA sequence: TGTGCCAGCAGCTGGCCCCGGGAGAAAGCCCTCCACTTT. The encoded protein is CASSWPREKALHF.

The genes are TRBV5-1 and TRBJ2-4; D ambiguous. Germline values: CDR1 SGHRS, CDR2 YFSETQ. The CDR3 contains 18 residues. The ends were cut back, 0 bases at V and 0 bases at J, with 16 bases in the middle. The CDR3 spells CASSLAPSLGIAKNIQYF. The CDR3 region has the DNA TGCGCCAGCAGCTTGGCCCCCAGTCTAGGGATAGCCAAAAACATTCAGTACTTC.

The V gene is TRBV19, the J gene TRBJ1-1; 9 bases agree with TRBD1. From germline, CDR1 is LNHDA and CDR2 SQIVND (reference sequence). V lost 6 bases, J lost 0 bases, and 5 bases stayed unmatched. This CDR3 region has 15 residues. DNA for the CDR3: TGTGCCAGTAGGGAACAGGGGGCCTTGAACACTGAAGCTTTCTTT. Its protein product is CASREQGALNTEAFF.

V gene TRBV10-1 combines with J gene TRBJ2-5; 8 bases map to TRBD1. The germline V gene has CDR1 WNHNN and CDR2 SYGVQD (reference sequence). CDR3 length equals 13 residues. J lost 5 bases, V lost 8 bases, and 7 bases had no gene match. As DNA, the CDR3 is TGCGCCAGCTCCTTCGACAGGGGTGAGACCCAGTACTTC. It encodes CASSFDRGETQYF.

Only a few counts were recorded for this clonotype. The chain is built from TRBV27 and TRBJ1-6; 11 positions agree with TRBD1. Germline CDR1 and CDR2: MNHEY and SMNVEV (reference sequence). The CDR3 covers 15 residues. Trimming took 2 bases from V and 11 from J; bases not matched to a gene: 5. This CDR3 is CASSLRTGGKTPLHF. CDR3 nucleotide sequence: TGTGCCAGCAGTTTAAGGACAGGGGGCAAGACACCCCTCCACTTT.

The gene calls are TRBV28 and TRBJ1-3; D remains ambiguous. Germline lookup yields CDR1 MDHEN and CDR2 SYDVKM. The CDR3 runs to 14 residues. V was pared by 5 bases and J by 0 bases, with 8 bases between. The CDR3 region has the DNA TGTGCCAGCAGTACCGAGGGCTCTGGAAACACCATATATTTT. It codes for CASSTEGSGNTIYF.

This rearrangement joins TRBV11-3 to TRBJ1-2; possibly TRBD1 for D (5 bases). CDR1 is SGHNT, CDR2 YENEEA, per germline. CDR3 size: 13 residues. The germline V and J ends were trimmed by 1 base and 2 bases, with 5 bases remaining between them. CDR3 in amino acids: CASSLGTNYGYTF. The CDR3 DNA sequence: TGTGCCAGCAGCTTAGGGACAAACTATGGCTACACCTTC. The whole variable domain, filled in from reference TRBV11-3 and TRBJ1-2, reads EAGVVQSPRYKIIEKKQPVAFWCNPISGHNTLYWYLQNLGQGPELLIRYENEEAVDDSQLPKDRFSAERLKGVDSTLKIQPAELGDSAVYLCASSLGTNYGYTFGSGTRLTVV.

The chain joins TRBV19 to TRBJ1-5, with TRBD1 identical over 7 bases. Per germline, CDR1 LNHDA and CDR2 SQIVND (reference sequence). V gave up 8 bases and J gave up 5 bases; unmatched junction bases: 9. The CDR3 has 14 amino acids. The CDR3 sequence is CASRDTGEDQPQHF. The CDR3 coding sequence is TGTGCCAGTCGTGACACAGGGGAGGATCAGCCCCAGCATTTT. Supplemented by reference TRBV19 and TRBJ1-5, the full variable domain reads DGGITQSPKYLFRKEGQNVTLSCEQNLNHDAMYWYRQDPGQGLRLIYYSQIVNDFQKGDIAEGYSVSREKKESFPLTVTSAQKNPTAFYLCASRDTGEDQPQHFGDGTRLSIL.

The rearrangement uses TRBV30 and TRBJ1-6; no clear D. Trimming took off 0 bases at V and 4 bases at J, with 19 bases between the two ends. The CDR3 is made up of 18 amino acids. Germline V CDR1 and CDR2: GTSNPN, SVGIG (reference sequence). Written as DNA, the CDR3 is TGTGCCTGGAGTGTGGGCAGGACCTCGACTTCGTATAATTCACCCCTCCACTTT. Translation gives CAWSVGRTSTSYNSPLHF. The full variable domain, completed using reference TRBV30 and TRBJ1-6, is SQTIHQWPATLVQPVGSPLSLECTVEGTSNPNLYWYRQAAGRGLQLLFYSVGIGQISSEVPQNLSASRPQDRQFILSSKKLLLSDSGFYLCAWSVGRTSTSYNSPLHFGNGTRLTVT.